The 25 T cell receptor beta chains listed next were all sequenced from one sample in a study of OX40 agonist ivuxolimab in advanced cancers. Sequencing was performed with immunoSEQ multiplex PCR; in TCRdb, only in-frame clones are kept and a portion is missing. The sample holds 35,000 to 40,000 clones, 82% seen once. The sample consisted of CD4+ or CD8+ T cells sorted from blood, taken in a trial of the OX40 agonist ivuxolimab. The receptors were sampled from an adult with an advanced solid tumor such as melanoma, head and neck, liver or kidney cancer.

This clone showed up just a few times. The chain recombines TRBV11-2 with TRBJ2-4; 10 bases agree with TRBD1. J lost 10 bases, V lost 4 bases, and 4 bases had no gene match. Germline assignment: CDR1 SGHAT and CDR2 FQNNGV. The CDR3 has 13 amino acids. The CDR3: CASSWGDRGIQYF. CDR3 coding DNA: TGTGCCAGCAGCTGGGGGGACAGGGGTATTCAGTACTTC. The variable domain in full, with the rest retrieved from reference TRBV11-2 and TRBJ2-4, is EAGVAQSPRYKIIEKRQSVAFWCNPISGHATLYWYQQILGQGPKLLIQFQNNGVVDDSQLPKDRFSAERLKGVDSTLKIQPAKLEDSAVYLCASSWGDRGIQYFGAGTRLSVL.

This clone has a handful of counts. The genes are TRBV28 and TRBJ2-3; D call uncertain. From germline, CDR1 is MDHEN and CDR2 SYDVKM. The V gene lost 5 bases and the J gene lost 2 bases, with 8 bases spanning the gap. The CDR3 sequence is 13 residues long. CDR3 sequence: CASSTAYTDTQYF. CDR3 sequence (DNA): TGTGCCAGCAGTACGGCATACACAGATACGCAGTATTTT.

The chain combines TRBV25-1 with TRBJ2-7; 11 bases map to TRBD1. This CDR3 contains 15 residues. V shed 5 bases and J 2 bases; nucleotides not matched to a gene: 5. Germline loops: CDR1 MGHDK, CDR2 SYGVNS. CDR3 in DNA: TGTGCCAGCAGTCCAGGACAGGGGGCTCCCTACGAGCAGTACTTC. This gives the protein CASSPGQGAPYEQYF.

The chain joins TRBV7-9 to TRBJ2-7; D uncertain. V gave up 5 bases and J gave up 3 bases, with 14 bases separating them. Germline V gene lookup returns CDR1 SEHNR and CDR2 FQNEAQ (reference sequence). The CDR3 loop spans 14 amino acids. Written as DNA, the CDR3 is TGTGCCAGCAGCCAGGACGGGTTGAGCTACGAGCAGTACTTC. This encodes CASSQDGLSYEQYF.

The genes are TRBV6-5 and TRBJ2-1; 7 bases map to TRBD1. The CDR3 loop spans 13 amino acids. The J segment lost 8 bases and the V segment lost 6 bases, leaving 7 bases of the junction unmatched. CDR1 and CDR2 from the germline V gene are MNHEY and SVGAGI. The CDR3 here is CASRRQGRDEQFF. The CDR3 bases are TGTGCCAGCAGAAGACAGGGACGTGATGAGCAGTTCTTC.

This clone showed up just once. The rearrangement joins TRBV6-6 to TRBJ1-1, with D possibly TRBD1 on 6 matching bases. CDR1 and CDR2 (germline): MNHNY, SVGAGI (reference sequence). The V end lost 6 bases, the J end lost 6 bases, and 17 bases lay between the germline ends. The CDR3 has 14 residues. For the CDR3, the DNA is TGTGCCAGCAGGCTACAGGGTGAGCGGTCTGAAGCTTTCTTT. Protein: CASRLQGERSEAFF.

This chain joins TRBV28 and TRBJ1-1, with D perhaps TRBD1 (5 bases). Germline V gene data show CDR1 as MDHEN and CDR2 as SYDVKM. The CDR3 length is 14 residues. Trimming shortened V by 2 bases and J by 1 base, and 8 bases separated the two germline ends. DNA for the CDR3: TGTGCCAGCAGTTTAGGGGGACCGAACACTGAAGCTTTCTTT. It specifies CASSLGGPNTEAFF.

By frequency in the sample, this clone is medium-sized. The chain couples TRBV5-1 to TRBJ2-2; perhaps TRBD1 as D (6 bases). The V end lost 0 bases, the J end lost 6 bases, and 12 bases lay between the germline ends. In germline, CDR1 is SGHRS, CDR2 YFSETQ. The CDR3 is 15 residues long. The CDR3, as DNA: TGCGCCAGCAGCTTGGATTTGGGGGCCGCCGGGGAGCTGTTTTTT. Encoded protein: CASSLDLGAAGELFF.

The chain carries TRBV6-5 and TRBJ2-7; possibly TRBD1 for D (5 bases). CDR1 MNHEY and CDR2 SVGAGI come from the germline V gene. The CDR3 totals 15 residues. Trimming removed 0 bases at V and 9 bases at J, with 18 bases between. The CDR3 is CASSYSKGQGSGQYF. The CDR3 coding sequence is TGTGCCAGCAGTTACTCGAAGGGGCAGGGATCCGGGCAGTACTTC.

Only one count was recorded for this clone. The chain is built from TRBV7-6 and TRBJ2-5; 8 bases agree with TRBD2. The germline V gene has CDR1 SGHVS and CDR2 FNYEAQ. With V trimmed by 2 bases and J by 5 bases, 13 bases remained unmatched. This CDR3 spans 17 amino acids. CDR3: CASSLMGEGGRRETQYF. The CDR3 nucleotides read TGTGCCAGCAGCTTAATGGGCGAGGGCGGGAGGCGGGAGACCCAGTACTTC.

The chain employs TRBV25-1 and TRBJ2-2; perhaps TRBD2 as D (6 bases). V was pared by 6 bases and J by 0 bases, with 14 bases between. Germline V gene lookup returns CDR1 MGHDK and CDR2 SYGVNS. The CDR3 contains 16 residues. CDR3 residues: CASRNSGGANTGELFF. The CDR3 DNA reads TGTGCCAGCAGAAATAGCGGAGGGGCGAACACCGGGGAGCTGTTTTTT.

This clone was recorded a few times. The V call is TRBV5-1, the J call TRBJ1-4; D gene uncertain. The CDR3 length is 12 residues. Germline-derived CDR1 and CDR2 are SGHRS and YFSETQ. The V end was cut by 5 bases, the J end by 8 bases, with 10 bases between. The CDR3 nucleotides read TGCGCCAGCAGATCCAACCGGGAAAAACTGTTTTTT. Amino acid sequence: CASRSNREKLFF.

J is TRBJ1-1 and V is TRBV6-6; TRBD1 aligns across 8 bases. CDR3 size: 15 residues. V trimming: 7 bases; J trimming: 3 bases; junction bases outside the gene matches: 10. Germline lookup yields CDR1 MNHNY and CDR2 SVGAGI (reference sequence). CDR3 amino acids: CASNPSMTGDTEAFF. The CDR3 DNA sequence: TGTGCCAGCAACCCCTCAATGACAGGGGACACTGAAGCTTTCTTT.

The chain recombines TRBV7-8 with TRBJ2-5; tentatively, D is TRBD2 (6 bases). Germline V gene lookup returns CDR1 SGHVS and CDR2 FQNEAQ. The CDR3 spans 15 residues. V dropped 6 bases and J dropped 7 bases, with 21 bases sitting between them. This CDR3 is CASSHLRDLWGTQYF. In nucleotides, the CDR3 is TGTGCCAGCAGTCACCTGCGGGACCTCTGGGGGACCCAGTACTTC.

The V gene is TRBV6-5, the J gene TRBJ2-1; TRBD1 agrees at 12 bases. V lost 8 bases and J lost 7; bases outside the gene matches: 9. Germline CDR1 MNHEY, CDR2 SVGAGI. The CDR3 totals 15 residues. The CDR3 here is CASYRGTGGNNEQFF. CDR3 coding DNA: TGTGCCAGCTATAGGGGGACAGGGGGCAATAATGAGCAGTTCTTC.

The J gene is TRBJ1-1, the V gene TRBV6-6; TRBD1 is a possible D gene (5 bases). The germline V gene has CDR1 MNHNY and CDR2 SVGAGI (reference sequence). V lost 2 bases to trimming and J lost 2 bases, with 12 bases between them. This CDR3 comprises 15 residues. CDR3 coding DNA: TGTGCCAGCAGTTACGCGGCAGGGCCTAACACTGAAGCTTTCTTT. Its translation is CASSYAAGPNTEAFF.

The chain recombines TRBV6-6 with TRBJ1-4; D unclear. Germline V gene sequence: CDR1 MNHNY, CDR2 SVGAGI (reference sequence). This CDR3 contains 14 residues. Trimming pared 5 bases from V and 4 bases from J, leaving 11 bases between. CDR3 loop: CASSTGLHNEKLFF. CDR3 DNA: TGTGCCAGCAGTACCGGACTGCATAATGAAAAACTGTTTTTT.

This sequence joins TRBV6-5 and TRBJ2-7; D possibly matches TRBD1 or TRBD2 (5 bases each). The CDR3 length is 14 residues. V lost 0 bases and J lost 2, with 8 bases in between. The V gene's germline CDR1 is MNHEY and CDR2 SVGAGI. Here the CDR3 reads CASSYSSGPYEQYF. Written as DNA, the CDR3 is TGTGCCAGCAGTTACTCTTCGGGGCCCTACGAGCAGTACTTC.

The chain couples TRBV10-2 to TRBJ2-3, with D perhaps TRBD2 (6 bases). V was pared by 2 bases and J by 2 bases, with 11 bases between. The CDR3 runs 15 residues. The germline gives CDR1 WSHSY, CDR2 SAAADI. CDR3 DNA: TGCGCCAGCAGTGAGGTCGCGGGGCTCACAGATACGCAGTATTTT. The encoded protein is CASSEVAGLTDTQYF.

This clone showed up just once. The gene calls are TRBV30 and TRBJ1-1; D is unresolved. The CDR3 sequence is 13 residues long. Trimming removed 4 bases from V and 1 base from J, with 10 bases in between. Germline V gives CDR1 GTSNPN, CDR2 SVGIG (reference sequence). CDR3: CAWNKAGNTEAFF. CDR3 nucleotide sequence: TGTGCCTGGAATAAGGCGGGGAACACTGAAGCTTTCTTT.

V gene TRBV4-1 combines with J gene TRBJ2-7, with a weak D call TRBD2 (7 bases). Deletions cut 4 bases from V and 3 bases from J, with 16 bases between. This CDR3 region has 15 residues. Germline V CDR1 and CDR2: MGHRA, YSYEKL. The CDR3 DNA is TGCGCCAGCAGCCGCTTGGGCGGGGGCGACTACGAGCAGTACTTC. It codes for CASSRLGGGDYEQYF.

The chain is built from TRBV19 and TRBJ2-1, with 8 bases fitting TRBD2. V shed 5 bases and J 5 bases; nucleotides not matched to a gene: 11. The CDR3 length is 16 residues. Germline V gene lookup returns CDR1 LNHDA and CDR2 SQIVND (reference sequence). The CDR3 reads CASSLISGTGHNEQFF. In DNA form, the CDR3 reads TGTGCCAGTAGTCTCATTAGCGGGACCGGCCACAATGAGCAGTTCTTC.

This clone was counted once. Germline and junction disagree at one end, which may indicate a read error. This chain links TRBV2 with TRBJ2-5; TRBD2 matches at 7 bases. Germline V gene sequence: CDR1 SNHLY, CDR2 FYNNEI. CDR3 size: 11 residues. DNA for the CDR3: TGTGCCAGCAGTGAAATGAGCGGGGCAGACTTC. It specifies CASSEMSGADF.

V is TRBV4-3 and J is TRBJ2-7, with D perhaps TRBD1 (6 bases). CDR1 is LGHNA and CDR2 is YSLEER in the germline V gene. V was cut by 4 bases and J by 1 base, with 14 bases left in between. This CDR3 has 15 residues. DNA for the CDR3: TGCGCCAGCAGCCGAAACAGGGATACTTCCTACGAGCAGTACTTC. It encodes CASSRNRDTSYEQYF.

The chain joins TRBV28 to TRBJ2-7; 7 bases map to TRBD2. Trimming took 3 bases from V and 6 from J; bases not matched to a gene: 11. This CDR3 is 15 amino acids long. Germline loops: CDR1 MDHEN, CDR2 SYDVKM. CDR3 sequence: CASSFVSGIDSEQYF. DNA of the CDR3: TGTGCCAGCAGTTTTGTAAGCGGGATCGATTCCGAGCAGTACTTC.